The rows below give T cell receptor beta chains drawn from one sample of a study of shared clonotypes between healthy human individuals. TCRdb's table, derived via immunoSEQ multiplex PCR, lists solely in-frame clones and lacks some. This table holds hundreds of thousands of clones, approximately 96% found once. The specimen was naive CD8+ T cells sorted from blood. The receptors were gathered from a woman in her 30s in good health. Both conserved end residues are part of each CDR3. D genes are given only for firm matches. Clone size is stated in some rows and not others, as once, few, many or a class when expanded.

>NA|TRBV28|TRBJ2-7|NA
TGTGCCAGTCTGGAGGGGTACGAGCAGTACTTC
CASLEGYEQYF
>NA|TRBV5-1|TRBJ1-2|TRBD1
TGCGCCAGCAGAACAGAGGGACAGGGCCCATCTGGCTACACCTTC
CASRTEGQGPSGYTF
>NA|TRBV7-8|TRBJ1-2|NA
TGTGCCAGCAGCTTAGGTGGGACTAACTATGGCTACACCTTC
CASSLGGTNYGYTF
>NA|TRBV28|TRBJ2-3|NA
TGTGCCCGGAACCCCGGGGGGCCCAACACTAGCACAGATACGCAGTATTTT
CARNPGGPNTSTDTQYF
>NA|TRBV4-1|TRBJ1-1|NA
TGCGCCAGCAGCCAAGATGAGGAAGTGGCAGAAGCTTTCTTT
CASSQDEEVAEAFF
>NA|TRBV7-9|TRBJ2-2|TRBD1
TGTGCCAGCTCAATTCCCGGGACAGGGGCCGCCGGGGAGCTGTTTTTT
CASSIPGTGAAGELFF
>NA|TRBV10-3|TRBJ1-5|NA
TGTGCCATCAGTGAGTCTGCAGGAACGAAACAGCCCCAGCATTTT
CAISESAGTKQPQHF
>NA|TRBV6-6|TRBJ2-7|TRBD2
TGTGCCAGCAGCATATCTAGCGGCGGCTCCTACGAGCAGTACTTC
CASSISSGGSYEQYF
>NA|TRBV28|TRBJ1-2|TRBD1
TGTGCCAGCAGTGGGGGACTAACACGGGACAGGGCCAACCTCTATGGCTACACCTTC
CASSGGLTRDRANLYGYTF
>NA|TRBV27|TRBJ2-7|NA
TGTGCCAGCAGCCCCTTCGCCGCCGACGAGCAGTACTTC
CASSPFAADEQYF
>NA|TRBV19|TRBJ2-2|TRBD2
TGTGCCAGTAGTATCATCCACAGAACCGGGACTAGCGGGAGGGCCTACAGGAACACCGGGGAGCTGTTTTTT
CASSIIHRTGTSGRAYRNTGELFF
>NA|TRBV27|TRBJ2-1|NA
TGTGCCAGCAGTTTGGATTGGCGGACAAGCTCCTACAATGAGCAGTTCTTC
CASSLDWRTSSYNEQFF
>once|TRBV25-1|TRBJ2-1|NA
TGTGCCAGCGGTAACGTTGGAGTCACCTACAATGAGCAGTTCTTC
CASGNVGVTYNEQFF
>once|TRBV5-6|TRBJ1-5|NA
TGTGCCAGCAGCCCACTCAGGTCATTTGTAAGCAATCAGCCCCAGCATTTT
CASSPLRSFVSNQPQHF
>NA|TRBV2|TRBJ1-5|NA
TGTGCCAGCAGTGACAGGGCGTCCGGTAGCAATCAGCCCCAGCATTTT
CASSDRASGSNQPQHF
>NA|TRBV27|TRBJ2-7|NA
TGTGCCAGCAGTTTATCGGTGGGTACTTTCGACGAGCAGTACTTC
CASSLSVGTFDEQYF